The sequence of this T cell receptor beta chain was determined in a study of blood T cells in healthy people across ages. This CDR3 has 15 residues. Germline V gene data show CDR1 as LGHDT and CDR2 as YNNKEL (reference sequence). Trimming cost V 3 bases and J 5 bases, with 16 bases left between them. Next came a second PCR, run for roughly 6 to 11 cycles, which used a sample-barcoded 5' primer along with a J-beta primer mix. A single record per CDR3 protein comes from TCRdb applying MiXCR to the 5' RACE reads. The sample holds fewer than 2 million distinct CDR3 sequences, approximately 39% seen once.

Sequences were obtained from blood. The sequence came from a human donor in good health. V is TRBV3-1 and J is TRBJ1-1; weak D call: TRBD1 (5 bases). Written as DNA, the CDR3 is TGTGCCAGCAGCCACAGCCTCTGGAGGGGTACTGAAGCTTTCTTT. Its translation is CASSHSLWRGTEAFF.